Listed below are T cell receptor beta chains from one sample, sequenced in a study of a mutant IDH1 vaccine in newly diagnosed glioma. Some clones are missing from TCRdb's copy, which holds only in-frame ones; the method was immunoSEQ multiplex PCR. The table lists 60,000 to 75,000 clones, more than 70% of them singletons. The starting material was peripheral blood mononuclear cells (PBMCs), obtained from a glioma patient treated with radiotherapy, temozolomide or both. The receptor set was obtained from a young woman with glioma. Some clones in this sample may be carry-over from other donors' samples. Both conserved end residues are part of each CDR3. A D gene is named only where the DNA matches it firmly. The size entry is marked missing in some rows and otherwise reads once, few, many or a size class.

V	D	size	J	DNA	CDR3
TRBV2	NA	NA	TRBJ2-7	TGTGCCAGCAGTTACCCCCTCGGGACCGGCTACGAGCAGTACTTC	CASSYPLGTGYEQYF
TRBV7-2	NA	NA	TRBJ1-6	TGTGCCAGCAGCTTAGGTGGGTCTGTCAACAATTCACCCCTCCACTTT	CASSLGGSVNNSPLHF
TRBV7-9	TRBD1	NA	TRBJ2-2	TGTGCCAGCAGCCCGTGGACAGGAAACACCGGGGAGCTGTTTTTT	CASSPWTGNTGELFF
TRBV9	TRBD2	few	TRBJ2-1	TGTGCCAGCAGCGTATCCGGACAGACTGGACTAGCGGGGGGACGGGGTGAGCAGTTCTTC	CASSVSGQTGLAGGRGEQFF
TRBV7-8	NA	NA	TRBJ2-3	TGTGCCAGCAGCTTACTCCGGGACTCAGATACGCAGTATTTT	CASSLLRDSDTQYF
TRBV5-4	NA	NA	TRBJ2-5	TGTGCCAGCAGCTTTATGACAGTGTACCAAGAGACCCAGTACTTC	CASSFMTVYQETQYF
TRBV5-4	TRBD2	NA	TRBJ2-1	TGTGCCAGCAGCACCGGGACTAACAATGAGCAGTTCTTC	CASSTGTNNEQFF
TRBV6-1	NA	NA	TRBJ2-2	TGTGCCAGCAGTGGCAAGGGCACCGGGGAGCTGTTTTTT	CASSGKGTGELFF
TRBV5-6	NA	NA	TRBJ2-7	TGTGCCAGCAGCTTGGACCACGCGGGGCGCCAATCCTACGAGCAGTACTTC	CASSLDHAGRQSYEQYF
TRBV5-5	NA	NA	TRBJ1-1	TGTGCCAGCAGCCCGCCGCGGAACACTGAAGCTTTCTTT	CASSPPRNTEAFF
TRBV30	TRBD1	few	TRBJ2-5	TGTGCCTGGAGACGACAGGGTGGACAAGAGACCCAGTACTTC	CAWRRQGGQETQYF
TRBV7-9	TRBD2	NA	TRBJ2-1	TGTGCCAGCACCACGCCCGGTGGGCTAGCGGAGTACAATGAGCAGTTCTTC	CASTTPGGLAEYNEQFF